Listed here are 16 T cell receptor beta chains from one sample, sequenced in a study of persistence of HIV-infected CD4 T cells. Anti-CD3/anti-CD28 beads served as a nonspecific positive control stimulus. Sorting of responding CD4+ T cells relied on upregulated CD40 ligand together with CD69. These receptors have no identified antigens. The immunoSEQ assay was version 4, run in survey mode. TCRdb's copy holds only in-frame clones and misses some; the assay was immunoSEQ multiplex PCR. Of some 41,000 clones listed, over 80% were seen once; the top ten hold roughly 1.3%. The sample here was CD4+ T cells sorted from PBMCs after approximately 20-hour stimulation, taken from a patient who received antiretroviral therapy. Receptor source: an adult man with HIV who was CMV-seropositive.

This rearrangement joins TRBV19 to TRBJ2-5, with D possibly matching TRBD1 (6 bases). Trimming stripped 3 bases from V and 5 bases from J, with 13 bases between. The CDR3 has 14 residues. From germline, CDR1 is LNHDA and CDR2 SQIVND (reference sequence). This CDR3 is CASSMSYRVETQYF. CDR3 DNA sequence: TGTGCCAGTAGTATGTCGTACAGGGTGGAGACCCAGTACTTC.

On this clone: At one of its ends the junction is not consistent with the germline gene, which may arise from a read error. The same CDR3 also results from other DNA sequences found in this sample. V is TRBV20-1 and J is TRBJ2-5; no reliable D call. This CDR3 is built from 11 residues. CDR1 and CDR2 from the germline V gene are DFQATT and SNEGSKA (reference sequence). This CDR3 reads CSAREGETQYF. The CDR3 DNA follows: TGCAGTGCTCGAGAAGGGGAGACCCAGTACTTC.

The chain carries TRBV6-5 and TRBJ2-2, with D perhaps matching TRBD1 or TRBD2 (5 bases each). The CDR3 extends over 14 amino acids. V was clipped by 7 bases and J by 2 bases, with 11 bases between them. Germline lookup yields CDR1 MNHEY and CDR2 SVGAGI. DNA of the CDR3: TGTGCCAGCACGCCGGGACGTAACACCGGGGAGCTGTTTTTT. Translated, it gives CASTPGRNTGELFF.

This clone was observed a single time. J is TRBJ2-5 and V is TRBV7-7, with D possibly TRBD2 on 6 matching bases. V was clipped by 8 bases and J by 4 bases, with 20 bases between them. The CDR3 has 15 amino acids. Germline V gene lookup returns CDR1 SSHAT and CDR2 FNYEAQ (reference sequence). The CDR3 loop is CASPHDSWEVETQYF. In nucleotides, the CDR3 is TGTGCCAGCCCACACGATTCGTGGGAGGTAGAGACCCAGTACTTC.

The CDR3 loop reads CASSDEGQILPYEQYF. The CDR3 DNA reads TGTGCCAGCAGTGATGAGGGACAGATTCTTCCCTACGAGCAGTACTTC. The V and J genes are TRBV2 and TRBJ2-7; 7 bases fit TRBD1. CDR3 length equals 16 residues. The V and J ends lost 3 bases and 2 bases, in that order; junction bases with no gene match: 10. CDR1 and CDR2 (germline): SNHLY, FYNNEI.

V is TRBV12-5 and J is TRBJ1-2, with D possibly TRBD1 on 6 matching bases. V dropped 4 bases and J dropped 3 bases, with 12 bases sitting between them. The CDR3 totals 14 residues. Germline lookup yields CDR1 LGHNT and CDR2 FRNRAP. CDR3 nucleotide sequence: TGTGCTAGTGGTTCCTCGGACAGATACTATGGCTACACCTTC. Translated, it gives CASGSSDRYYGYTF.

This sequence joins TRBV19 and TRBJ1-1; 7 bases are shared with TRBD1. The CDR3 runs to 13 residues. V was clipped by 6 bases and J by 1 base; unmatched bases: 2. In germline, CDR1 is LNHDA, CDR2 SQIVND (reference sequence). CDR3 residues: CASRRQGNTEAFF. The CDR3 DNA reads TGTGCCAGTAGACGACAGGGGAACACTGAAGCTTTCTTT.

This clone was recorded only once. V usage is TRBV30 and J usage is TRBJ2-5; D gene ambiguous. Germline V CDR1 and CDR2: GTSNPN, SVGIG (reference sequence). This CDR3 comprises 12 residues. Between the trimmed V and J ends, which lost 0 bases and 2 bases, there was a span of 4 bases. This CDR3 reads CAWSVQQETQYF. The DNA for the CDR3 is TGTGCCTGGAGTGTGCAACAAGAGACCCAGTACTTC.

The V gene is TRBV7-2, the J gene TRBJ1-5, with TRBD1 matching 7 bases. Germline-derived CDR1 and CDR2 are SGHTA and FQGNSA. The CDR3 extends over 16 amino acids. J lost 4 bases, V lost 3 bases, and 9 bases had no gene match. CDR3 region: CASSFSTGRRNQPQHF. The CDR3 DNA follows: TGTGCCAGCAGCTTTTCGACAGGGCGGCGGAATCAGCCCCAGCATTTT.

In DNA, the CDR3 is TGTGCCAGCCTTCCAAGGGGAAAAGGGACCACTGAAGCTTTCTTT. Protein sequence: CASLPRGKGTTEAFF. V is TRBV6-5 and J is TRBJ1-1; TRBD1 might be the D (5 bases). The length of the CDR3 is 15 residues. The ends were cut back, 8 bases at V and 4 bases at J, with 20 bases in the middle. Germline V gives CDR1 MNHEY, CDR2 SVGAGI.

The genes are TRBV14 and TRBJ1-2; D uncertain. Trimming shortened V by 4 bases and J by 4 bases, and 16 bases separated the two germline ends. Germline CDR1 is SGHDN and CDR2 is FVKESK. This CDR3 has 15 amino acids. The CDR3 here is CASSPPSAGIYGYTF. In DNA, the CDR3 is TGTGCCAGCAGCCCTCCTTCGGCGGGCATCTATGGCTACACCTTC.

The chain employs TRBV4-3 and TRBJ2-3, with D perhaps TRBD2 (5 bases). CDR1 is LGHNA, CDR2 YSLEER, per germline. CDR3 size: 14 residues. The V and J ends lost 1 base and 8 bases respectively, with 13 bases between them. The CDR3 is CASSQGTVVGTQYF. The CDR3 bases are TGCGCCAGCAGCCAAGGGACTGTCGTCGGTACGCAGTATTTT.

This clone was seen a few times. The chain links TRBV6-5 to TRBJ1-2, with TRBD1 matching 7 bases. Germline values: CDR1 MNHEY, CDR2 SVGAGI. Unmatched junction bases numbered 0, after V lost 2 bases and J lost 3 bases. The CDR3 extends over 13 amino acids. The CDR3 spells CASSYRGHYGYTF. CDR3 coding DNA: TGTGCCAGCAGTTACAGGGGGCACTATGGCTACACCTTC.

This chain links TRBV5-1 with TRBJ1-2; D is undetermined. CDR1 is SGHRS, CDR2 YFSETQ, per germline. The CDR3 has 16 residues. Trimming cost V 3 bases and J 0 bases, with 15 bases left between them. CDR3 loop: CASSSQPQTTNYGYTF. In nucleotides, the CDR3 is TGCGCCAGCAGCTCTCAGCCACAAACGACTAACTATGGCTACACCTTC.

The V call is TRBV5-1, the J call TRBJ2-2, with TRBD1 identical over 8 bases. In germline, CDR1 is SGHRS, CDR2 YFSETQ. The CDR3 has 15 residues. V lost 3 bases, J lost 1 base, and 2 bases stayed unmatched. The CDR3 region is CASSSGTGNTGELFF. As DNA, the CDR3 is TGCGCCAGCAGCTCCGGGACAGGGAACACCGGGGAGCTGTTTTTT.

The chain employs TRBV6-4 and TRBJ2-1; 9 bases are a match to TRBD2. Germline V lookup: CDR1 MRHNA, CDR2 SNTAGT. This CDR3 is 16 amino acids long. With V trimmed by 0 bases and J by 7 bases, 7 bases remained unmatched. Written as DNA, the CDR3 is TGTGCCAGCAGTGACTCGAGACTAGCGGCGAAAAATGAGCAGTTCTTC. It encodes CASSDSRLAAKNEQFF.